Listed here are 13 T cell receptor beta chains from one sample, sequenced in a study of shared clonotypes between healthy human individuals. The assay was immunoSEQ multiplex PCR, and TCRdb's table has in-frame clones only and misses some. This sample has 2 million to 2.5 million clones, with more than 85% found just once. Material: naive CD4+ T cells from PBMCs. The subset was: CD45RA+ positively selected. Source of these receptors: a man between 18 and 35 years old in good health. Some clones in this sample may be carry-over from other donors' samples.

The sample holds a few counts of this clone. The gene calls are TRBV28 and TRBJ2-7; D not resolved. Germline CDR1 reads MDHEN; CDR2 reads SYDVKM. Trimming took off 6 bases at V and 6 bases at J, with 9 bases between the two ends. This CDR3 comprises 11 residues. For the CDR3, the DNA is TGTGCCAGCAGCACCTCCGCCGAGCAGTACTTC. This sequence encodes CASSTSAEQYF.

The chain links TRBV4-2 to TRBJ2-7; 10 bases agree with TRBD2. This CDR3 spans 15 amino acids. Germline-derived CDR1 and CDR2 are LGHNA and YNFKEQ. V lost 0 bases to trimming and J lost 4 bases; unmatched junction nucleotides: 3. CDR3 amino acids: CASSQDLAGDYEQYF. CDR3 bases: TGTGCCAGCAGCCAAGACCTAGCGGGAGATTACGAGCAGTACTTC.

The chain carries TRBV5-1 and TRBJ2-7; no clear D. In germline, CDR1 is SGHRS, CDR2 YFSETQ. Trimming pared 7 bases from V and 8 bases from J, leaving 19 bases between. The CDR3 runs to 13 residues. As DNA, the CDR3 is TGCGCCAGCTCCCTGGGGTCTCGCGCCAAGCAGTACTTC. Protein product: CASSLGSRAKQYF.

Details on this clone: Within the sample, other DNA sequences also encode this same CDR3. The J gene is TRBJ2-7, the V gene TRBV5-1; D ambiguous. CDR3 length: 12 residues. The V end lost 0 bases, the J end lost 3 bases, and 4 bases lay between the germline ends. Germline CDR1 is SGHRS and CDR2 is YFSETQ. DNA of the CDR3: TGCGCCAGCAGCTTGGTCGGCTACGAGCAGTACTTC. Translating gives CASSLVGYEQYF.

This clone was found once. The V gene is TRBV27, the J gene TRBJ2-7; the D gene is possibly TRBD2 (6 bases). Trimming removed 5 bases from V and 3 bases from J, with 11 bases in between. The CDR3 sequence is 13 residues long. The germline V gene encodes CDR1 MNHEY and CDR2 SMNVEV (reference sequence). In nucleotides, the CDR3 is TGTGCCAGCAGTGGCTCGGGAGTCTACGAGCAGTACTTC. It translates to CASSGSGVYEQYF.

The chain links TRBV29-1 to TRBJ2-1; TRBD1 is a possible D gene (6 bases). The germline V gene encodes CDR1 SQVTM and CDR2 ANQGSEA. Trimming removed 4 bases from V and 9 bases from J, with 16 bases in between. CDR3 length: 13 amino acids. The CDR3 DNA reads as TGCAGCGTTGCCAGGGGCGGTTTGGGTGAGCAGTTCTTC. Its translation is CSVARGGLGEQFF.

This chain links TRBV6-6 with TRBJ1-5; no clear D gene. Trimming removed 6 bases from V and 0 bases from J, with 9 bases in between. The CDR3 spans 14 residues. Germline lookup yields CDR1 MNHNY and CDR2 SVGAGI (reference sequence). In DNA, the CDR3 is TGTGCCAGCAGGGCAGGTTATAGCAATCAGCCCCAGCATTTT. It yields the protein CASRAGYSNQPQHF.

This clone has just one count. The J gene is TRBJ2-2, the V gene TRBV5-1; 10 bases fit TRBD2. The junction had 8 bases not matched to a gene; V was cut back by 4 bases and J by 5 bases. CDR1 is SGHRS and CDR2 is YFSETQ in the germline V gene. CDR3 length: 16 residues. CDR3 nucleotide sequence: TGCGCCAGCAGCCGAGTAGCGGGAGGAGATACCGGGGAGCTGTTTTTT. This encodes CASSRVAGGDTGELFF.

Of note for this clone: The same CDR3 arises from other DNA sequences in this sample as well. This chain uses TRBV7-9 with TRBJ2-5, with D uncertain. The V gene's germline CDR1 is SEHNR and CDR2 FQNEAQ (reference sequence). The CDR3 is 13 amino acids. V was pared by 1 base and J by 5 bases, with 8 bases between. In DNA, the CDR3 is TGTGCCAGCAGCTTAGTGGGTGGCGAGACCCAGTACTTC. Translation: CASSLVGGETQYF.

The rearrangement uses TRBV10-1 and TRBJ2-1; D is unresolved. The CDR3 is 14 residues long. V lost 6 bases, J lost 4 bases, and 13 bases lay in between. From germline, CDR1 is WNHNN and CDR2 SYGVQD (reference sequence). The CDR3 coding sequence is TGCGCCAGCAGCTCTAGAAACAAATACAATGAGCAGTTCTTC. This sequence encodes CASSSRNKYNEQFF.

The CDR3, as DNA: TGTGCTAGTGGTTTGGGACAGGGGGAGGCCCAGCATTTT. Translation gives CASGLGQGEAQHF. The V call is TRBV12-5, the J call TRBJ1-5; 9 positions agree with TRBD1. The CDR3 is 13 residues long. Germline-derived CDR1 and CDR2 are LGHNT and FRNRAP. V was pared by 1 base and J by 11 bases, with 3 bases of the junction left unmatched.

This chain links TRBV11-2 with TRBJ1-4, with a weak D call TRBD1 (5 bases). V was clipped by 4 bases and J by 3 bases, with 9 bases between them. The germline gives CDR1 SGHAT, CDR2 FQNNGV. CDR3 length equals 14 residues. The CDR3 loop is CASSSREANEKLFF. In DNA form, the CDR3 reads TGTGCCAGCAGCTCCAGGGAAGCTAATGAAAAACTGTTTTTT.

The V call is TRBV7-9, the J call TRBJ2-5; D is ambiguous. Germline V lookup: CDR1 SEHNR, CDR2 FQNEAQ (reference sequence). Trimming stripped 2 bases from V and 6 bases from J, with 4 bases between. CDR3 length equals 11 residues. In nucleotides, the CDR3 is TGTGCCAGCAGCTTATTTCAGACCCAGTACTTC. Its translation is CASSLFQTQYF.